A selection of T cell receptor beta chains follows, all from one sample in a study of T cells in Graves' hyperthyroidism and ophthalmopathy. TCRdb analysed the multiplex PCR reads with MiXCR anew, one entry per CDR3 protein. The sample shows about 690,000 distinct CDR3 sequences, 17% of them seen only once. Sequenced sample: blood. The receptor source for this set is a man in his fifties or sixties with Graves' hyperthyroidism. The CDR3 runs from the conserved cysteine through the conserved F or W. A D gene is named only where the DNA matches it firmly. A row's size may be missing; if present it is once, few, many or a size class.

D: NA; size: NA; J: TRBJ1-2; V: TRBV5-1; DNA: TGCGCCAGCAGCTGGCAGTCAACCTATGGCTACACCTTC; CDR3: CASSWQSTYGYTF
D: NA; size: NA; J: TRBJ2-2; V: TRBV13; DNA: TGTGCCAGCAGCTTAGGCGGAGCGTCCGGGGAGCTGTTTTTT; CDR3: CASSLGGASGELFF
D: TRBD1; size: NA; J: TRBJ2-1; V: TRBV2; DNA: TGTGCCAGCAGATCACAGGGGACCCCCTACAATGAGCAGTTCTTC; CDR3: CASRSQGTPYNEQFF
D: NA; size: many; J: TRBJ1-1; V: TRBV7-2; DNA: TGTGCCAGCAGCTTCGAGGGTATGAACACTGAAGCTTTCTTT; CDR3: CASSFEGMNTEAFF
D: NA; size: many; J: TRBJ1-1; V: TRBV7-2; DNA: TGTGCCAGCAGCTTACTCGGACAGAACACTGAAGCTTTCTTT; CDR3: CASSLLGQNTEAFF
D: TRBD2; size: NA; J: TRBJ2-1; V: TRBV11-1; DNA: TGTGCCAGCAAAATGACGGGACTAGCGGGAGGGGAGCAGTTCTTC; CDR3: CASKMTGLAGGEQFF
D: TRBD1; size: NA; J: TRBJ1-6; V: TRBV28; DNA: TGTGCCAGCAGTTTATGGACAGGGGGTAGGAGTTCACCCCTCCACTTT; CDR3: CASSLWTGGRSSPLHF
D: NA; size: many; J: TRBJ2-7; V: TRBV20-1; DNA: TGCAGTGCTCTGCCGGGGCAGGCAACCTACGAGCAGTACTTC; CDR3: CSALPGQATYEQYF
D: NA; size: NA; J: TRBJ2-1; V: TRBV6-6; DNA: TGTGCCAGCAGTTACGCCACAGGGATCGAGTTCTTC; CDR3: CASSYATGIEFF
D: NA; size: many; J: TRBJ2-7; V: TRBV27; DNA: TGTGCCAGCAGTCCTCTTTCCAGGGCCTCCTACGAGCAGTACTTC; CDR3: CASSPLSRASYEQYF
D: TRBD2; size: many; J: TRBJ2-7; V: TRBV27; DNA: TGTGCCAGCTACTCGGGGGGGGGGACCTTTGGGAGGTACTACGAGCAGTACTTC; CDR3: CASYSGGGTFGRYYEQYF
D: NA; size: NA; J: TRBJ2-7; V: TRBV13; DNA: TGTGCCAGCAGCTTAAGTGCAGGGCGCGAGCAGTACTTC; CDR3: CASSLSAGREQYF
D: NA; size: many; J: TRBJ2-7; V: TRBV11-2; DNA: TGTGCCAGCAGCTTAGATCGGGGGTCCTACGAGCAGTACTTC; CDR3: CASSLDRGSYEQYF
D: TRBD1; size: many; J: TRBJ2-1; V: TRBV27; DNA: TGTGCCAGCAGACCCCTGGGACAGGGGGTACAGGAAGAGCAGTTCTTC; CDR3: CASRPLGQGVQEEQFF
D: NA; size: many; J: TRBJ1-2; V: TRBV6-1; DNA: TGTGCCAGCAGTTACACGGGATTTAACTATGGCTACACCTTC; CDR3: CASSYTGFNYGYTF
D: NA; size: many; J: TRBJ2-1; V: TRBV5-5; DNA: TGTGCCAGCAGCTTGGGCCTTGGGGTAGGTGAGCAGTTCTTC; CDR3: CASSLGLGVGEQFF
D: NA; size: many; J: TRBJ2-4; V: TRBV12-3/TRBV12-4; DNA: TGTGCCAGCAGTTTTCCTAGGGTCAAAAACATTCAGTACTTC; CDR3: CASSFPRVKNIQYF
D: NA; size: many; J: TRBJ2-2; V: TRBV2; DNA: TGTGCCAGCATCCGGACAGAAGTTACCGGGGAGCTGTTTTTT; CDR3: CASIRTEVTGELFF
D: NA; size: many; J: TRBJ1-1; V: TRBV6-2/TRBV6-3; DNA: TGTGCCAGCAGTTACGGAAGGCATGGGGAAGCTTTCTTT; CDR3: CASSYGRHGEAFF
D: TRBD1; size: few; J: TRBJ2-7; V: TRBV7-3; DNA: TGTGCCAGCAGCTTAGAGGGACAGAGCTCCTACGAGCAGTACTTC; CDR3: CASSLEGQSSYEQYF
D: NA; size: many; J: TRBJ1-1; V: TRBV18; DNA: TGTGCCAGCTCACCCGAACTGAACACTGAAGCTTTCTTT; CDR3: CASSPELNTEAFF
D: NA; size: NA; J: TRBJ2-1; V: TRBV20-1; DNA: TGCAGTGCTAGAGATGCCCGGACGAGTGGAGTTACCTACAATGAGCAGTTCTTC; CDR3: CSARDARTSGVTYNEQFF
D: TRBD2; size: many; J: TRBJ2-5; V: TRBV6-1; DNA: TGTGCCAGCAGGAAAGGGACTAGCGGTCATCAAGAGACCCAGTACTTC; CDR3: CASRKGTSGHQETQYF
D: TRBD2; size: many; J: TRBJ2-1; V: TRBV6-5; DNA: TGTGCCAGCAGTTACCTTTTCCTAGCGGAGTCCTACAATGAGCAGTTCTTC; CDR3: CASSYLFLAESYNEQFF
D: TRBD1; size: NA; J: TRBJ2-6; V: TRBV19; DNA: TGTGCCAGTACCCGAGGGACAGGGTTCTCTGGGGCCAACGTCCTGACTTTC; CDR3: CASTRGTGFSGANVLTF
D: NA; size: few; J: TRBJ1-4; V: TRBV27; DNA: TGTGCCAGCAGCCTAGGGGGGATTAGGGAAAAACTGTTTTTT; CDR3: CASSLGGIREKLFF
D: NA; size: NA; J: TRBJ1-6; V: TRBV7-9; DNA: TGTGCCAGCAGCGAGACGGCTTATTCACCCCTCCACTTT; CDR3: CASSETAYSPLHF
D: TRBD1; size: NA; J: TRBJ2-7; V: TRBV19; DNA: TGTGCCAGTAGCCTCCTCCCGGGACAGGGTTTGTACGAGCAGTACTTC; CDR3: CASSLLPGQGLYEQYF
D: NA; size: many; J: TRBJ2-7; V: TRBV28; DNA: TGTGCCAGCAGCTCCAGATACGAGCAGTACTTC; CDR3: CASSSRYEQYF
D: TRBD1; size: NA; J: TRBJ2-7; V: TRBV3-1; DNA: TGTGCCAGCAGCCTCGGGACAGGGGATAACGAGCAGTACTTC; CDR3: CASSLGTGDNEQYF
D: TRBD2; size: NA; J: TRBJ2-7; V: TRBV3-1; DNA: TGTGCCAGCTCGCCGATGCAGCGGGAGAACTACGAGCAGTACTTC; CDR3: CASSPMQRENYEQYF
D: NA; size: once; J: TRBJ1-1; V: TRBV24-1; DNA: TGTGCCACCAGCTCTTCCGGGACGCGTGAAGCTTTCTTT; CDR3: CATSSSGTREAFF
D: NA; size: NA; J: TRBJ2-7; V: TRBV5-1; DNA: TGCGCCAGCAGCTTTAGCACTGATTACGAGCAGTACTTC; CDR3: CASSFSTDYEQYF
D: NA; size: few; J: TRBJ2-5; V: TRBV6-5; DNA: TGTGCCAGCAGTTATAGCGACCAAGAGACCCAGTACTTC; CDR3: CASSYSDQETQYF
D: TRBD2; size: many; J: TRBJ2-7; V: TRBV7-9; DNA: TGTGCCAGCAGCACTATGACTAGCGGGAATTTCTACGAGCAGTACTTC; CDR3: CASSTMTSGNFYEQYF
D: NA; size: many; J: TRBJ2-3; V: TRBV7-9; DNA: TGTGCCAGCAGCTTATTGTCAGATACGCAGTATTTT; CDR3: CASSLLSDTQYF
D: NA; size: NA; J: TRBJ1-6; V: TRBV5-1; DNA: TGCGCCAGCAGCTTGGGCAGGGGTAGTTCACCCCTCCACTTT; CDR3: CASSLGRGSSPLHF
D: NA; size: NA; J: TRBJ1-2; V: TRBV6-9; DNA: TGTGCCAGCAGTTACAAGGGAAGAAACTATGGCTACACCTTC; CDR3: CASSYKGRNYGYTF
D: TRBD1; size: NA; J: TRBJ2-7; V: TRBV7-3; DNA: TGTGCCAGCAGCTCTCCCTTAAGGGGGGGGGACAGGGCGATGATCCCCTACGAGCAGTACTTC; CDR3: CASSSPLRGGDRAMIPYEQYF
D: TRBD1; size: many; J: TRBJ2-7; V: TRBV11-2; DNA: TGTGCCAGCAGTCCGTCCTACAGGGGGATAGGGTACGAGCAGTACTTC; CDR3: CASSPSYRGIGYEQYF
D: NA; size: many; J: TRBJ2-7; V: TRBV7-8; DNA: TGTGCCAGCAGCTCGGACAGAGCACTCTACGAGCAGTACTTC; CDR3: CASSSDRALYEQYF
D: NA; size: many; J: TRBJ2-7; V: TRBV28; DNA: TGTGCCAGCAGTCTCACCGCGGACGAGCAGTACTTC; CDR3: CASSLTADEQYF
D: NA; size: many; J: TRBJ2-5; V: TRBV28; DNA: TGTGCCAGCACCCGGCTCCAAGAGACCCAGTACTTC; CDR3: CASTRLQETQYF
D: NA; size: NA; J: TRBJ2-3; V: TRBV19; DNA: TGTGCCAGTAGTATAGATAAAGGGGAGACAGATACGCAGTATTTT; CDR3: CASSIDKGETDTQYF
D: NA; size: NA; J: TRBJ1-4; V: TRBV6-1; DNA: TGTGCCAGCAGCCCCTACCAAGGAGGTGAAAAACTGTTTTTT; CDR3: CASSPYQGGEKLFF
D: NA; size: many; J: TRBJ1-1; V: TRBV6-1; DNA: TGTGCCAGCACTCCCCGGGAGGGCCATGAAGCTTTCTTT; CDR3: CASTPREGHEAFF
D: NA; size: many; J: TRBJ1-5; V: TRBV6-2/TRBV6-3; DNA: TGTGCCAGCAGGGAGGACGGTTTCGTCAATCAGCCCCAGCATTTT; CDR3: CASREDGFVNQPQHF